This T cell receptor (beta chain) was identified in a study of blood T cells in healthy people across ages. The overall study: Capturing about one barcoded beta molecule per two T cells was achieved by template switching.

Looked up from germline, CDR1 is LNHNV and CDR2 is YYDKDF (reference sequence). V gave up 0 bases and J gave up 7 bases, with 12 bases separating them. CDR3 length equals 14 residues. Peripheral blood from each donor was collected in a volume of roughly 9.8 milliliters. Researchers isolated at least 7 million PBMCs per sample. The extraction recovered at least 5 micrograms of total RNA per sample. The second PCR ran about 7 to 12 cycles with a sample-barcoded 5' primer and J-beta primers. TCRdb reprocessed the 5' RACE reads with MiXCR, giving one entry per CDR3 protein. The sample contains about 570,000 distinct CDR3 sequences, about 25% of which appear only once.

The receptor was derived from a woman aged 70 to 79 in good health. The V call is TRBV15, the J call TRBJ1-1, with a tentative D call TRBD1 (5 bases). Sequenced sample: blood. The CDR3 sequence is CATSREKGTDEAFF. The DNA of the CDR3 is TGTGCCACCAGCAGAGAAAAAGGGACGGATGAAGCTTTCTTT.